A single sample is the source of the 14 T cell receptor beta chains below, sequenced in a study of blood T cell repertoires in COVID-19. Data came from immunoSEQ multiplex PCR; TCRdb stores just in-frame clones and leaves some out. This table has 200,000 or so clones, roughly four fifths appearing once. Sequencing was carried out using PBMCs or T cells enriched from blood (not recorded which). The receptors originated from a man between 35 and 55 years old who had recovered from COVID-19.

CDR3 coding DNA: TGTGCCAGCAGCTACGGGGACAGACCAATGAACTATGGCTACACCTTC. This translates into CASSYGDRPMNYGYTF. V usage is TRBV7-9 and J usage is TRBJ1-2, with 7 bases aligning to TRBD1. J gave up 2 bases and V 4 bases, and 10 bases lay outside the gene matches. Germline-derived CDR1 and CDR2 are SEHNR and FQNEAQ (reference sequence). This CDR3 is 16 amino acids long.

J is TRBJ2-2 and V is TRBV24-1; 10 positions agree with TRBD1. After removal of 7 bases from V and 6 bases from J, the junction contained 10 bases not matched to a gene. CDR3 length equals 16 residues. Germline V gene data show CDR1 as KGHDR and CDR2 as SFDVKD. CDR3 loop: CATSGMGTGEPGELFF. The CDR3, as DNA: TGTGCCACCAGCGGCATGGGGACAGGGGAACCCGGGGAGCTGTTTTTT.

The chain carries TRBV23-1 and TRBJ1-6, with D hard to call. TRBV23-1 qualifies as an ORF whose function is uncertain. The ends were cut back, 11 bases at V and 10 bases at J, with 9 bases in the middle. The CDR3 is 10 residues long. CDR3 in DNA: TGCGCCCCGGTGGAGTCACCCCTCCACTTT. Translated, it gives CAPVESPLHF.

The chain is built from TRBV11-2 and TRBJ2-7, with D perhaps TRBD2 (5 bases). Between the trimmed V and J ends, which lost 5 bases and 2 bases, there was a span of 13 bases. Germline CDR1 is SGHAT and CDR2 is FQNNGV. This CDR3 comprises 14 residues. CDR3 DNA sequence: TGTGCCAGCAGCCCCGCCGGGGATACCTACGAGCAGTACTTC. Translation gives CASSPAGDTYEQYF.

This clone turned up a few times. The V gene is TRBV27, the J gene TRBJ2-7; TRBD2 might be the D (5 bases). The ends were cut back, 5 bases at V and 2 bases at J, with 10 bases in the middle. This CDR3 contains 13 residues. Per germline, CDR1 MNHEY and CDR2 SMNVEV (reference sequence). In DNA, the CDR3 is TGTGCCAGCAGTGCCATCGGGGCCTACGAGCAGTACTTC. Amino acids: CASSAIGAYEQYF.

The CDR3 DNA follows: TGTGCCAGCAGTTACGATCGGCTAGCGGGGAGTGAGACCCAGTACTTC. Translation gives CASSYDRLAGSETQYF. The J gene is TRBJ2-5, the V gene TRBV6-2 or TRBV6-3; 9 nucleotides agree with TRBD2. Germline V gives CDR1 MNHEY, CDR2 SVGEGT. J gave up 5 bases and V 2 bases, and 9 bases lay outside the gene matches. The CDR3 is made up of 16 amino acids.

J is TRBJ2-5 and V is TRBV5-1; D is possibly TRBD1 (6 bases). Germline V gives CDR1 SGHRS, CDR2 YFSETQ. This CDR3 has 14 residues. The V end lost 2 bases, the J end lost 2 bases, and 10 bases lay between the germline ends. The DNA for the CDR3 is TGCGCCAGCAGCTTACAGGGTTGGCAAGAGACCCAGTACTTC. Translating gives CASSLQGWQETQYF.

V and J are TRBV9 and TRBJ1-3; TRBD1 is a possible D gene (6 bases). V lost 0 bases and J lost 4, with 11 bases in between. CDR1 and CDR2 (germline): SGDLS, YYNGEE. The CDR3 runs 15 residues. CDR3 sequence reads: CASSVGGGDGNTIYF. CDR3 coding DNA: TGTGCCAGCAGCGTAGGCGGGGGCGACGGAAACACCATATATTTT.

With respect to this clone: Other DNA sequences in this sample translate to the same CDR3. The rearrangement links TRBV12-3 or TRBV12-4 to TRBJ1-1; maybe TRBD1 (5 bases). The CDR3 has 13 residues. Trimming pared 3 bases from V and 5 bases from J, leaving 10 bases between. CDR3: CASSFGQGTEAFF. CDR3 coding DNA: TGTGCCAGCAGTTTCGGGCAGGGTACTGAAGCTTTCTTT.

The genes are TRBV2 and TRBJ2-7; TRBD1 matches at 8 bases. Trimming at V came to 6 bases and at J to 2 bases, leaving 9 bases not matched to a gene. CDR1 and CDR2 (germline): SNHLY, FYNNEI. The CDR3 consists of 15 residues. CDR3 loop: CASSEPTGATYEQYF. CDR3 in DNA: TGTGCCAGCAGCGAACCGACAGGGGCGACCTACGAGCAGTACTTC.

The CDR3 DNA sequence: TGTGCCAGCAGCTTAGGACAGAACTACGAGCAGTACTTC. Amino acids: CASSLGQNYEQYF. The V call is TRBV11-3, the J call TRBJ2-7; D may be TRBD1 (5 bases). This CDR3 comprises 13 residues. V shed 1 base and J shed 3 bases, with 7 bases lying between them. Germline-derived CDR1 and CDR2 are SGHNT and YENEEA.

This clone showed up just a few times. The chain has TRBV7-9 and TRBJ2-3, with D possibly matching TRBD2 (6 bases). With 6 bases removed from V and 1 base from J, the gap between germline ends came to 14 bases. This CDR3 is 15 amino acids long. Germline assignment: CDR1 SEHNR and CDR2 FQNEAQ (reference sequence). The CDR3 DNA sequence: TGTGCCAGCAGTATTCCGGGACTTCGCACAGATACGCAGTATTTT. Its protein is CASSIPGLRTDTQYF. Looking up the rest from reference TRBV7-9 and TRBJ2-3 gives the full variable domain: DTGVSQNPRHKITKRGQNVTFRCDPISEHNRLYWYRQTLGQGPEFLTYFQNEAQLEKSRLLSDRFSAERPKGSFSTLEIQRTEQGDSAMYLCASSIPGLRTDTQYFGPGTRLTVL.

The V and J genes are TRBV7-2 and TRBJ2-3; TRBD2 matches at 8 bases. Germline values: CDR1 SGHTA, CDR2 FQGNSA. This CDR3 contains 15 residues. V lost 5 bases and J lost 6; bases outside the gene matches: 10. CDR3 amino acids: CASSPLSGVWDTQYF. In DNA form, the CDR3 reads TGTGCCAGCAGCCCCCTTAGCGGGGTATGGGATACGCAGTATTTT.

The chain is built from TRBV27 and TRBJ2-7; the match to TRBD1 covers 10 bases. The CDR3 runs to 15 residues. J was trimmed by 3 bases and V by 5 bases; bases with no gene match: 7. Germline V gives CDR1 MNHEY, CDR2 SMNVEV (reference sequence). This chain's CDR3 is CASSDGTGAIYEQYF. DNA for the CDR3: TGTGCCAGCAGTGATGGGACAGGGGCGATCTACGAGCAGTACTTC.